The clone carrying this TCR beta chain showed up just a few times. The target antigen is unknown. Germline assignment: CDR1 LGHDT and CDR2 YNNKEL (reference sequence). Trimming at V came to 5 bases and at J to 1 base, leaving 7 bases not matched to a gene. This CDR3 comprises 17 residues. This specimen belongs to a study of early T cells in non-severe SARS-CoV-2 infection. As for the study in general: Whole-blood bulk RNA, unsorted, was sequenced, and chains were unpaired. Broader study findings: A preference for anti-spike CD8 responses marked VDJdb matching, which missed private and CD4 specificities.

The protocol attached unique molecular identifiers to individual cDNA molecules. TCRdb ran MiXCR on the 5' RACE reads and lists one entry per CDR3 protein. The repertoire holds 80,000 to 95,000 distinct CDR3 sequences, with 16% as singletons. The receptor comes from an adult who was a healthcare worker with PCR-confirmed SARS-CoV-2 infection or an uninfected control (not recorded which). The genes are TRBV3-1 and TRBJ2-4; TRBD2 agrees at 11 bases. Sequenced material: whole blood, taken at baseline. This CDR3 is CASSNTSGSGAKNIQYF. The CDR3 region has the DNA TGTGCCAGCAGCAATACTAGCGGGAGCGGGGCCAAAAACATTCAGTACTTC.